This entry lists 5 T cell receptor beta chains sequenced from one sample in a study of blood T cell repertoires in COVID-19. Method: immunoSEQ multiplex PCR; TCRdb's copy keeps in-frame clones and lacks some. This table has around 63,000 clones, around 80% appearing once. The specimen sequenced was peripheral blood. The receptors derive from a man in his 60s with acute or convalescent COVID-19.

The gene calls are TRBV5-1 and TRBJ2-1, with 10 bases identical to TRBD1. The germline CDR1 and CDR2 sequences are SGHRS and YFSETQ. Trimming took 4 bases from V and 6 from J; bases not matched to a gene: 4. The CDR3 contains 14 residues. The CDR3 region has the DNA TGCGCCAGCAGCCCATGGACAGGGGGCAATGAGCAGTTCTTC. Residues: CASSPWTGGNEQFF.

The CDR3 DNA reads TGTGCCAGCGGGTTGCGGGGGGCTAGCACAGATACGCAGTATTTT. It specifies CASGLRGASTDTQYF. The V and J genes are TRBV3-1 (or the pseudogene TRBV3-2) and TRBJ2-3; 8 nucleotides agree with TRBD2. CDR1 and CDR2 from the germline V gene are LGHDT and YNNKEL (reference sequence). The trim removed 8 bases at V and 0 bases at J, leaving 7 bases unmatched. The CDR3 has 15 amino acids.

The CDR3 nucleotides are TGCGCCAGCAGCTTGGGTAGGGGGGAGACCCAGTACTTC. Protein product: CASSLGRGETQYF. The rearrangement links TRBV5-1 to TRBJ2-5, with D possibly being TRBD1 (6 bases). V lost 0 bases to trimming and J lost 5 bases, with 8 bases between them. This CDR3 is 13 amino acids long. CDR1 SGHRS and CDR2 YFSETQ come from the germline V gene.

The chain has TRBV19 and TRBJ1-4; D might be TRBD1 (6 bases). This CDR3 contains 16 residues. Germline lookup yields CDR1 LNHDA and CDR2 SQIVND (reference sequence). The V end lost 3 bases, the J end lost 2 bases, and 13 bases lay between the germline ends. The CDR3 reads CASSIFAGATNEKLFF. CDR3 DNA: TGTGCCAGTAGTATCTTTGCAGGGGCGACTAATGAAAAACTGTTTTTT.

V is TRBV28 and J is TRBJ2-5, with D unresolved. The CDR3 has 15 residues. V dropped 5 bases and J dropped 2 bases, with 15 bases sitting between them. Germline lookup yields CDR1 MDHEN and CDR2 SYDVKM. The CDR3 protein is CASSPNYPDQETQYF. In DNA, the CDR3 is TGTGCCAGCAGTCCAAATTACCCAGATCAAGAGACCCAGTACTTC.